This T cell receptor (beta chain) was obtained from a study of OX40 agonist ivuxolimab in advanced cancers. On the study more broadly: Ivuxolimab, an agonistic anti-OX40 (CD134) antibody, was given to patients. Those treated in dose escalation had hepatocellular carcinoma, melanoma, renal cell cancer or head and neck cancer.

General study points: Fewer expanded clones were found on average in CD4+ than in CD8+ T cells.

Generated by immunoSEQ multiplex PCR, the TCRdb table keeps only in-frame clones and is missing some. The sample lists tens of thousands of clones, less than 95% occurring once. On this clone itself: No antigen is known for it.

Trimming removed 7 bases from V and 3 bases from J; junction bases left unmatched: 7. Germline V gene data show CDR1 as SQVTM and CDR2 as ANQGSEA. The CDR3 totals 13 residues. This clonotype was obtained from an adult with an advanced solid tumor such as melanoma, head and neck, liver or kidney cancer. The sequencing here drew on CD4+ or CD8+ T cells sorted from blood, taken in a trial of the OX40 agonist ivuxolimab. The chain combines TRBV29-1 with TRBJ1-2; 8 bases are shared with TRBD1. CDR3 DNA sequence: TGCAGCGGTTCGGGACAGGCGGACTATGGCTACACCTTC. This codes for CSGSGQADYGYTF.